Listed below are T cell receptor beta chains from one sample, sequenced in a study of shared clonotypes between healthy human individuals. Profiled with immunoSEQ multiplex PCR; TCRdb holds only in-frame clones, not every one. The table records approximately 1,000,000 clones, about 72% of them present only once. Source material: memory CD4+ T cells from PBMCs. These receptors were collected from a man aged 18 to 30 in good health. Some clones in this sample may be carry-over from other donors' samples. The CDR3 runs from the conserved cysteine through the conserved F or W. The D gene is left open where the match is weak. Clone size is not always given. Where it is, it says once, few, many or a class for expanded clones.

v_call	d_call	clone_size	cdr3_length	j_call	cdr3_nt	cdr3_aa
TRBV4-2	TRBD1	.	14	TRBJ1-3	TGTGCCAGCAGGCAGACAGGGGCTGGAAACACCATATATTTT	CASRQTGAGNTIYF
TRBV12-5	TRBD1	.	14	TRBJ2-1	TGTGCTAGTGGTTCCCGGGACAGGGCAAATGAGCAGTTCTTC	CASGSRDRANEQFF
TRBV2	TRBD2	.	17	TRBJ2-3	TGTGCCAGCAGTGAACGGGCTAGCGGGAGGGCAGCAGATACGCAGTATTTT	CASSERASGRAADTQYF
TRBV7-9	TRBD1	.	19	TRBJ2-6	TGTGCCAGCAGTCTAGGACAGGGGGCGCCTGCCTCTGGGGCCAACGTCCTGACTTTC	CASSLGQGAPASGANVLTF
TRBV6-6	TRBD2	.	15	TRBJ2-5	TGTGCCAGCAGTCAGACTAGCGGGAGATCAGAGACCCAGTACTTC	CASSQTSGRSETQYF
TRBV23-1	.	.	16	TRBJ1-2	TGCGCCAGCAGTCAATTAATGATACCCCGAGGGTATGGCTACACCTTC	CASSQLMIPRGYGYTF
TRBV6-1	.	.	13	TRBJ1-2	TGTGCCAGCAGTGAAGCCTCTAACTATGGCTACACCTTC	CASSEASNYGYTF
TRBV11-2	.	.	14	TRBJ2-1	TGTGCCAGCAGCTTAACAGGTGGGGTCAATGAGCAGTTCTTC	CASSLTGGVNEQFF
TRBV28	.	.	14	TRBJ1-4	TGTGCCAGCAGTTTGGGAGGGACTAATGAAAAACTGTTTTTT	CASSLGGTNEKLFF
TRBV10-1	.	.	15	TRBJ2-1	TGCGCCAGCAGTGAGACTGGTTTCTCCTACAATGAGCAGTTCTTC	CASSETGFSYNEQFF
TRBV29-1	.	many	12	TRBJ2-7	TGCAGCGTGGGAAGAGAAGGGGTCGAGCAGTACTTC	CSVGREGVEQYF
TRBV20-1	TRBD1	.	11	TRBJ1-1	TGCAGTGCTTTGGACAGGGCGGTCTCTTTCTTT	CSALDRAVSFF
TRBV6-5	TRBD1	.	15	TRBJ1-1	TGTGCCAGCAGTTACTCCGGACAGGGATGGTCTGAAGCTTTCTTT	CASSYSGQGWSEAFF
TRBV5-1	.	few	16	TRBJ2-3	TGCGCCAGCAGCTCGGCCTTAGTCCTTGGTACAGATACGCAGTATTTT	CASSSALVLGTDTQYF
TRBV11-3	.	.	15	TRBJ2-7	TGTGCCAGCAGCTTACGGGGCGACCCGACCTACGAGCAGTACTTC	CASSLRGDPTYEQYF
TRBV10-3	.	.	17	TRBJ2-7	TGTGCCATCAGTGAGCCGGGGGGCAGGGTTCAGGGCTACGAGCAGTACTTC	CAISEPGGRVQGYEQYF
TRBV5-1	.	.	15	TRBJ1-1	TGCGCCAGCAGCTTGGGGAGGAATTACAACACTGAAGCTTTCTTT	CASSLGRNYNTEAFF
TRBV7-2	.	.	16	TRBJ2-5	TGTGCCAGCAGCTTAGAGTTCGTGGGTGGTACAGAGACCCAGTACTTC	CASSLEFVGGTETQYF
TRBV9	.	.	14	TRBJ1-1	TGTGCCAGCAGCGCCGTAGTGGGGAACACTGAAGCTTTCTTT	CASSAVVGNTEAFF
TRBV2	.	.	11	TRBJ1-1	TGTGCCAGCAGTCGTCAGAGAGAAGCTTTCTTT	CASSRQREAFF
TRBV9	TRBD2	.	14	TRBJ2-5	TGTGCCAGCAGCACTCTAGCGGGAGGGGAGACCCAGTACTTC	CASSTLAGGETQYF
TRBV6-1	TRBD1	.	13	TRBJ2-5	TGTGCCAGCACCCGGGACAGCCTGTGGACCCAGTACTTC	CASTRDSLWTQYF
TRBV5-4	TRBD2	.	14	TRBJ2-5	TGTGCCAGCAGCCGACTAGCGCCGGATGAGACCCAGTACTTC	CASSRLAPDETQYF
TRBV5-1	.	.	14	TRBJ1-2	TGCGCCAGCAGCCCGCGGGAGGGATCCTTTGGCTACACCTTC	CASSPREGSFGYTF
TRBV29-1	.	.	11	TRBJ2-7	TGCAGCGTTGCCCTAGGGGACGAGCAGTACTTC	CSVALGDEQYF
TRBV6-6	.	.	14	TRBJ2-7	TGTGCCAGCAGTTACTCATCCGGCGTCTACGAGCAGTACTTC	CASSYSSGVYEQYF
TRBV28	TRBD2	.	13	TRBJ2-7	TGTGCCAGCAGGACTAGCGGGAGATACGAGCAGTACTTC	CASRTSGRYEQYF
TRBV11-2	TRBD2	.	15	TRBJ2-1	TGTGCCAGCAGCTGGACTAGCGGGAGTTGGGGGGAGCAGTTCTTC	CASSWTSGSWGEQFF
TRBV28	.	many	18	TRBJ2-7	TGTGCCAGCAGTTCACCGGGACTCCGGGCACGGGGCTCCTACGAGCAGTACTTC	CASSSPGLRARGSYEQYF